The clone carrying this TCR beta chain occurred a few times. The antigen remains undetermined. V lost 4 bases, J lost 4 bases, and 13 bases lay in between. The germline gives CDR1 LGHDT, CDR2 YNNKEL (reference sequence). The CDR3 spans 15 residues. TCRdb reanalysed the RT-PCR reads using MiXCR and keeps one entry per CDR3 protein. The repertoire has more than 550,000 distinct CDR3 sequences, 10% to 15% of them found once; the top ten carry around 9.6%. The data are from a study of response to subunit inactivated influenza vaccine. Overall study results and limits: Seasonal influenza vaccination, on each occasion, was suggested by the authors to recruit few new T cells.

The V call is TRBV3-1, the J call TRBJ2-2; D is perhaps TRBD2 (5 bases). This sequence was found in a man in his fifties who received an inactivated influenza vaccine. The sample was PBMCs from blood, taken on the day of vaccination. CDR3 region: CASSLTAVGTGELFF. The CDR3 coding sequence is TGTGCCAGCAGCCTAACAGCGGTGGGCACCGGGGAGCTGTTTTTT.